This T cell receptor beta chain was sequenced during a study of T cell clonality in common variable immunodeficiency. Findings and caveats of the study: T cell subpopulation sequencing would be needed to explain CVID clonality.

Germline V gives CDR1 LNHDA, CDR2 SQIVND (reference sequence). Deletions cut 3 bases from V and 4 bases from J, with 9 bases between. The CDR3 totals 13 residues. Profiling relied on immunoSEQ multiplex PCR, and the TCRdb table lists in-frame clones only, not all of them. The profile covers 40,000 to 50,000 clones, none occurring a single time. At least ten counts were recorded for this clone. Its target is not known. The CDR3 end falls 3 residues outside the read, so it is completed with the germline J gene. The sample taken for sequencing was peripheral blood mononuclear cells. The V gene is TRBV19, the J gene TRBJ1-2; the D gene is possibly TRBD1 (5 bases). This sequence was found in a person aged 18 to 70 in good health. Here the CDR3 reads CASSMWGPYGYTF. The CDR3 bases that were read are TGTGCCAGTAGTATGTGGGGCCCCTATGGC.